The clone carrying this T cell receptor beta chain was detected a few times. Its antigen is still unknown. The source of the sample is a study of CD8+CD57+ T cells in acquired aplastic anemia. Study information: Isolated CD4+ and CD8+ cells, once sorted, yielded DNA averaging around 3 ug.

Profiles of TCR beta VDJ and CDR3 were generated from a genomic DNA template. TCRdb independently ran MiXCR on the reads; one entry per CDR3 protein. The table has roughly 420,000 distinct CDR3 sequences, 60% to 80% seen once. General study findings and limits: About 28 sequences, all CD8+ CDR3, were shared between patients and controls.

Between the trimmed V and J ends, which lost 6 bases and 0 bases, there was a span of 11 bases. Germline assignment: CDR1 MNHNY and CDR2 SVGAGI (reference sequence). The CDR3 totals 14 residues. This clonotype originated in a human donor in good health, serving as a control. The sequenced sample consisted of sorted CD4+, CD8+, or CD8+CD57+ T cells (not recorded which) from PBMCs. The J gene is TRBJ1-2, the V gene TRBV6-6; D is possibly TRBD1 (5 bases). The CDR3 spells CASSVRGTNYGYTF. The DNA of the CDR3 is TGTGCCAGCAGCGTAAGGGGCACTAACTATGGCTACACCTTC.